This passage covers 19 T cell receptor beta chains from one sample sequenced in a study of T cell responses to AZD1222 COVID-19 vaccine. TCRdb keeps only in-frame clones here, not all; method: immunoSEQ multiplex PCR. The sample holds 150,000 to 200,000 clones, roughly 88% seen once. This sample comprised peripheral blood, obtained 28 days after the second AZD1222 dose. Receptors originate from an adult who received the AZD1222 COVID-19 vaccine.

The chain couples TRBV3-1 (or the pseudogene TRBV3-2) to TRBJ2-7; D is perhaps TRBD1 (6 bases). Looked up from germline, CDR1 is LGHDT and CDR2 is YNNKEL (reference sequence). The ends were cut back, 3 bases at V and 5 bases at J, with 14 bases in the middle. The CDR3 runs to 14 residues. CDR3 DNA: TGTGCCAGCAGCCACGATCCGGACAGCAACGAGCAGTACTTC. Its protein product is CASSHDPDSNEQYF.

This chain connects TRBV21-1 to TRBJ2-2; the D call TRBD2 from the table was never checked on the DNA. TRBV21-1 is noted as a pseudogene. This CDR3 region has 15 residues. CDR3 DNA sequence: TGTGCCAGCAGCAAAGGGGGAGGGGTCGCCGGGGAGCTGTTTTTT. Encoded protein: CASSKGGGVAGELFF.

In DNA form, the CDR3 reads TGTGCCAGCAGCTTTTTTCAGCGGACGAGCTCCTACAATGAGCAGTTCTTC. Translated: CASSFFQRTSSYNEQFF. The rearrangement links TRBV7-6 to TRBJ2-1; a weak D match, TRBD2 (5 bases). The CDR3 extends over 17 amino acids. The germline V and J ends were trimmed by 3 bases and 0 bases, with 15 bases remaining between them. Germline V gives CDR1 SGHVS, CDR2 FNYEAQ.

CDR3 amino acids: CASSAELTEAFF. CDR3 nucleotides: TGCGCCAGCAGCGCGGAGTTAACTGAAGCTTTCTTT. J is TRBJ1-1 and V is TRBV5-1, with D unresolved. The germline gives CDR1 SGHRS, CDR2 YFSETQ. Trimming left V 4 bases short and J 5 bases short, with 9 bases between. The CDR3 is 12 amino acids.

This chain connects TRBV5-8 to TRBJ1-1; weak D call: TRBD1 (5 bases). Germline assignment: CDR1 SGHTS and CDR2 YDEGEE. V lost 0 bases and J lost 4, with 13 bases in between. CDR3 length: 15 amino acids. CDR3: CASSLGVTGGTEAFF. The CDR3 DNA sequence: TGTGCCAGCAGCTTGGGGGTCACGGGGGGCACTGAAGCTTTCTTT. Full variable domain (remainder filled in from reference TRBV5-8 and TRBJ1-1): EAGVTQSPTHLIKTRGQQATLRCSPISGHTSVYWYQQALGLGLQFLLWYDEGEERNRGNFPPRFSGRQFPNYSSELNVNALELEDSALYLCASSLGVTGGTEAFFGQGTRLTVV.

The rearrangement links TRBV11-3 to TRBJ2-7; 7 bases fit TRBD1. CDR1 and CDR2 (germline): SGHNT, YENEEA. V shed 0 bases, J shed 3 bases, and the junction held 14 bases outside the gene matches. CDR3 length: 18 residues. In DNA form, the CDR3 reads TGTGCCAGCAGCTTAGACCCCCCGACAGGGCAAATCTACTACGAGCAGTACTTC. This gives the protein CASSLDPPTGQIYYEQYF.

This clone has only a few counts. V usage is TRBV7-2 and J usage is TRBJ2-1; 7 positions match TRBD1. V trimming: 1 base; J trimming: 9 bases; junction bases outside the gene matches: 9. The CDR3 sequence is 15 residues long. CDR1 and CDR2 (germline): SGHTA, FQGNSA. CDR3: CASSLERAGGVEQFF. For the CDR3, the DNA is TGTGCCAGCAGCTTAGAGAGGGCAGGGGGAGTTGAGCAGTTCTTC.

V usage is TRBV2 and J usage is TRBJ2-5; D unresolved. The germline V gene has CDR1 SNHLY and CDR2 FYNNEI. The CDR3 extends over 15 amino acids. Trimming cost V 4 bases and J 5 bases, with 17 bases left between them. This chain's CDR3 is CASSAPRDAGETQYF. Written as DNA, the CDR3 is TGTGCCAGCAGTGCTCCCCGAGATGCTGGGGAGACCCAGTACTTC. Variable domain in full (rest from reference TRBV2 and TRBJ2-5): EPEVTQTPSHQVTQMGQEVILRCVPISNHLYFYWYRQILGQKVEFLVSFYNNEISEKSEIFDDQFSVERPDGSNFTLKIRSTKLEDSAMYFCASSAPRDAGETQYFGPGTRLLVL.

Of note for this clone: Other nucleotide sequences from this sample produce the same CDR3. J is TRBJ2-2 and V is TRBV3-1 (or the pseudogene TRBV3-2); 9 bases line up with TRBD1. The CDR3 is 15 residues long. Trimming removed 3 bases from V and 7 bases from J; junction bases left unmatched: 6. Germline loops: CDR1 LGHDT, CDR2 YNNKEL (reference sequence). The CDR3 bases are TGTGCCAGCAGCCAGGTACAGGGGGCTGGCGGGGAGCTGTTTTTT. Amino acid sequence: CASSQVQGAGGELFF.

The chain carries TRBV27 and TRBJ1-4; D gene unclear. CDR3 length: 14 amino acids. V lost 6 bases, J lost 3 bases, and 11 bases lay in between. CDR1 is MNHEY, CDR2 SMNVEV, per germline (reference sequence). CDR3 DNA sequence: TGTGCCAGCAGCCTGGGCCTCTCTAATGAAAAACTGTTTTTT. This gives the protein CASSLGLSNEKLFF.

The chain uses TRBV21-1 and TRBJ1-2. TRBV21-1 is given as a pseudogene. The CDR3 consists of 15 residues. Written as DNA, the CDR3 is TGTGCCAGCAGCAAAGTGGCCAGCAGCTCATATGGCTACACCTTC. This gives the protein CASSKVASSSYGYTF.

This clone showed up just a few times. Because the CDR3's place on the DNA is in doubt, the DNA is left out and the CDR3 is given as listed by TCRdb. The chain carries TRBV21-1 and TRBJ1-3. TRBV21-1 is listed as a pseudogene. The CDR3 spans 15 amino acids, including both terminal residues. CDR3 sequence: CASIGPWASGNTIYF.

Turning to this clone: At the DNA level, this CDR3 is encoded by other sequences in the same sample as well. The genes are TRBV6-5 and TRBJ1-6; no firm D call. This CDR3 is built from 13 residues. Per germline, CDR1 MNHEY and CDR2 SVGAGI. Trimming pared 0 bases from V and 7 bases from J, leaving 4 bases between. Here the CDR3 reads CASSYSPNSPLHF. CDR3 sequence (DNA): TGTGCCAGCAGTTACTCCCCGAATTCACCCCTCCACTTT.

This chain uses TRBV24-1 with TRBJ1-2; D might be TRBD1 (5 bases). Per germline, CDR1 KGHDR and CDR2 SFDVKD. The V gene lost 9 bases and the J gene lost 8 bases, with 12 bases spanning the gap. The CDR3 length is 11 residues. The CDR3 DNA reads TGTGCCACCGGGGCAGGGCGAGGCTACACCTTC. This sequence encodes CATGAGRGYTF.

This chain uses TRBV7-8 with TRBJ2-1; the D gene is possibly TRBD1 (5 bases). The germline V and J ends were trimmed by 2 bases and 7 bases, with 12 bases remaining between them. Germline CDR1 SGHVS, CDR2 FQNEAQ. This CDR3 region has 14 residues. In DNA, the CDR3 is TGTGCCAGCAGCTTAAGACAGAGGTCAAATGAGCAGTTCTTC. Protein sequence: CASSLRQRSNEQFF.

V usage is TRBV15 and J usage is TRBJ2-5; no clear D. This CDR3 spans 14 amino acids. Germline V gene data show CDR1 as LNHNV and CDR2 as YYDKDF (reference sequence). Trimming pared 0 bases from V and 1 base from J, leaving 6 bases between. Here the CDR3 reads CATSRDRFQETQYF. The CDR3 DNA sequence: TGTGCCACCAGCAGAGACAGGTTCCAAGAGACCCAGTACTTC.

The rearrangement uses TRBV6-5 and TRBJ2-6; D gene uncertain. The CDR3 runs 14 residues. Trimming removed 0 bases at V and 4 bases at J, with 4 bases between. Germline CDR1 and CDR2: MNHEY and SVGAGI. As DNA, the CDR3 is TGTGCCAGCAGTTACTCCCCAGGGGCCAACGTCCTGACTTTC. Amino acid sequence: CASSYSPGANVLTF.

V and J are TRBV7-2 and TRBJ1-6, with D possibly TRBD1 on 6 matching bases. Per germline, CDR1 SGHTA and CDR2 FQGNSA. This CDR3 is 13 amino acids long. Trimming took 1 base from V and 14 from J, leaving 12 bases between them. In DNA form, the CDR3 reads TGTGCCAGCAGCTTAGATCAGGGGTCGGCCCTCCACTTT. Encoded protein: CASSLDQGSALHF.

The CDR3 loop reads CASSAIRARGKREQYF. In DNA, the CDR3 is TGTGCCAGCAGTGCCATCCGGGCCAGGGGAAAAAGGGAGCAGTACTTC. The chain couples TRBV11-2 to TRBJ2-7, with a weak D call TRBD1 (6 bases). V lost 6 bases and J lost 7, with 25 bases in between. The germline V gene encodes CDR1 SGHAT and CDR2 FQNNGV. The CDR3 loop spans 16 amino acids.